This note documents a single T cell receptor (beta chain) sequence. This entry comes from a study of technical replicates of blood from several donors. There are 12 residues in the CDR3. V was trimmed by 5 bases and J by 8 bases, leaving 10 bases between them. Germline-derived CDR1 and CDR2 are WNHNN and SYGVQD (reference sequence). The assay was immunoSEQ multiplex PCR, and TCRdb's table has in-frame clones only and misses some. Here the sample spans about 83,000 clones, approximately 90% being singletons. This receptor was identified in a human donor in good health. The chain uses TRBV10-1 and TRBJ2-1, with D maybe TRBD2 (5 bases). Specimen: T cells isolated from PBMCs. CDR3 DNA sequence: TGCGCCAGCAGTCGGGGTAGCTATGAGCAGTTCTTC. Its protein product is CASSRGSYEQFF.